The TCR beta chain described here comes from a study of blood T cells in healthy people across ages. Next came a second PCR, run for roughly 7 to 12 cycles, which used a sample-barcoded 5' primer along with a J-beta primer mix. TCRdb re-called the 5' RACE reads through MiXCR, storing one row per CDR3 protein. The sample lists about 780,000 distinct CDR3 sequences, about half occurring once. CDR3 length: 14 residues. CDR1 is SNHLY and CDR2 is FYNNEI in the germline V gene. V lost 3 bases, J lost 2 bases, and 5 bases lay in between. V gene TRBV2 combines with J gene TRBJ1-6; the D is unclear. The sample taken for sequencing was blood. This receptor was taken from a man at least 80 years old in good health. The CDR3 loop is CASSDRTYNSPLHF. In DNA, the CDR3 is TGTGCCAGCAGTGACAGGACCTATAATTCACCCCTCCACTTT.